This entry lists 9 T cell receptor beta chains sequenced from one sample in a study of T-cell memory formation after mild COVID-19. TCRdb re-derived calls from the 5' RACE reads in MiXCR, one entry per CDR3 protein. The sample yields 360,000 or so distinct CDR3 sequences, 28% seen once. The sequencing input was PBMCs or a T cell subset sorted from them (not recorded which). The receptors were gathered from an adult woman who had mild COVID-19 (a few samples of this study predate the infection). Cell type and time point are not known.

The chain recombines TRBV24-1 with TRBJ2-1; 8 nucleotides agree with TRBD1. After removal of 9 bases from V and 7 bases from J, the junction contained 7 bases not matched to a gene. In germline, CDR1 is KGHDR, CDR2 SFDVKD. CDR3 length: 13 residues. CDR3 nucleotides: TGTGCCACCTCGGACAGGGAAGTGAATGAGCAGTTCTTC. Its translation: CATSDREVNEQFF.

The genes are TRBV24-1 and TRBJ2-3; D is undetermined. The V gene lost 0 bases and the J gene lost 1 base, with 7 bases spanning the gap. Germline CDR1 reads KGHDR; CDR2 reads SFDVKD. The length of the CDR3 is 15 residues. The CDR3 nucleotides read TGTGCCACCAGTGATTTGCTCGCGGGCACAGATACGCAGTATTTT. Its protein is CATSDLLAGTDTQYF.

There are a few counts of this clonotype. J is TRBJ2-2 and V is TRBV20-1; possible D gene TRBD2, 5 bases. The CDR3 is made up of 14 amino acids. Germline CDR1 reads DFQATT; CDR2 reads SNEGSKA (reference sequence). The V end was cut by 6 bases, the J end by 6 bases, with 17 bases between. CDR3 sequence: CSAEAPSRAGELFF. The CDR3 DNA sequence: TGCAGTGCGGAGGCCCCGAGCCGGGCCGGGGAGCTGTTTTTT.

A few counts support this clonotype. CDR3 sequence reads: CASSRDSWLSSTDTQYF. CDR3 DNA: TGTGCCAGCAGTCGGGACAGTTGGTTATCTAGCACAGATACGCAGTATTTT. V usage is TRBV6-5 and J usage is TRBJ2-3, with TRBD1 identical over 7 bases. The CDR3 totals 17 residues. The ends lost 5 bases at V and 0 bases at J; junction bases unmatched: 11. From germline, CDR1 is MNHEY and CDR2 SVGAGI.

This clonotype showed up just a few times. This chain uses TRBV7-9 with TRBJ1-4; no firm D call. The CDR3 is 14 amino acids. V lost 0 bases to trimming and J lost 3 bases, with 5 bases between them. Germline V gene lookup returns CDR1 SEHNR and CDR2 FQNEAQ (reference sequence). CDR3 bases: TGTGCCAGCAGCTTAGCCGGAGCTAATGAAAAACTGTTTTTT. Translating it yields CASSLAGANEKLFF.

This chain links TRBV29-1 with TRBJ2-6, with D perhaps assigned TRBD1 or TRBD2 (6 bases each). The CDR3 is made up of 14 amino acids. Trimming took off 4 bases at V and 4 bases at J, with 11 bases between the two ends. From germline, CDR1 is SQVTM and CDR2 ANQGSEA. The CDR3 sequence: CSVAGGAGANVLTF. The CDR3 DNA reads TGCAGCGTTGCCGGGGGCGCCGGGGCCAACGTCCTGACTTTC. Full variable domain (missing parts from reference TRBV29-1 and TRBJ2-6): SAVISQKPSRDICQRGTSLTIQCQVDSQVTMMFWYRQQPGQSLTLIATANQGSEATYESGFVIDKFPISRPNLTFSTLTVSNMSPEDSSIYLCSVAGGAGANVLTFGAGSRLTVL.

In this sample, this clonotype turned up a few times. The gene calls are TRBV18 and TRBJ1-5; perhaps TRBD1 as D (6 bases). Germline V gives CDR1 KGHSH, CDR2 LQKENI. V was trimmed by 3 bases and J by 3 bases, leaving 9 bases between them. The CDR3 has 14 residues. The CDR3 is CASSPGQYNQPQHF. CDR3 nucleotide sequence: TGTGCCAGCTCACCTGGACAGTACAATCAGCCCCAGCATTTT.

This clonotype came up a few times. CDR3 in DNA: TGTGCCAGCAGCCGACCCCGACTAGCGGGAGGTTCCTACAATGAGCAGTTCTTC. Translated: CASSRPRLAGGSYNEQFF. The chain couples TRBV5-5 to TRBJ2-1, with 13 bases that match TRBD2. The J segment lost 1 base and the V segment lost 4 bases, leaving 8 bases of the junction unmatched. Germline CDR1 reads SGHKS; CDR2 reads YYEKEE (reference sequence). The CDR3 totals 18 residues.

This chain connects TRBV7-2 to TRBJ1-6; possible D gene TRBD1, 5 bases. The CDR3 runs 13 residues. The germline V and J ends were trimmed by 1 base and 16 bases, with 14 bases remaining between them. CDR1 is SGHTA, CDR2 FQGNSA, per germline. CDR3 loop: CASSLGGRGLLHF. CDR3 DNA: TGTGCCAGCAGCTTAGGCGGTCGGGGACTTCTCCACTTT.